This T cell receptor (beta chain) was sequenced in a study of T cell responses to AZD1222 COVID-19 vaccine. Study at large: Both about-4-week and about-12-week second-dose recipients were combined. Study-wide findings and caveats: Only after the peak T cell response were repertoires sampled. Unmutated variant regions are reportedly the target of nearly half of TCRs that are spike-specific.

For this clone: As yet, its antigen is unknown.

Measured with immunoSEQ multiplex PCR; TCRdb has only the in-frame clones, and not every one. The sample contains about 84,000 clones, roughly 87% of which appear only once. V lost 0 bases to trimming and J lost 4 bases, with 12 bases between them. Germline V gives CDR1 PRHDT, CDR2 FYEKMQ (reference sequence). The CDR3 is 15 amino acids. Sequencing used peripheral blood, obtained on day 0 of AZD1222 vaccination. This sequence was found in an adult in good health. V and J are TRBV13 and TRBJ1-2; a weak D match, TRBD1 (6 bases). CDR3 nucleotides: TGTGCCAGCAGCTTAGGGACAGGAGTAGGCTATGGCTACACCTTC. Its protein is CASSLGTGVGYGYTF.